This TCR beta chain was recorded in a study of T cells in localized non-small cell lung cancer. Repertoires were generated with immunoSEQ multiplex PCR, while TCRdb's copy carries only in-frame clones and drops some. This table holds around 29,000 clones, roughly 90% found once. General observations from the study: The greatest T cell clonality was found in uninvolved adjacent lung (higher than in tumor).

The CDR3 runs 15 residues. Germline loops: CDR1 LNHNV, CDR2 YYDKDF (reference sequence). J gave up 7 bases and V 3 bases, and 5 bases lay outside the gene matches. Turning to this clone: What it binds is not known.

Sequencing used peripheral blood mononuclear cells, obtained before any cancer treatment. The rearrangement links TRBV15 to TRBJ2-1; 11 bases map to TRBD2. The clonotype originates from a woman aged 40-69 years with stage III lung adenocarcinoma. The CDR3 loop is CATSRPGTSGNEQFF. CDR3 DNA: TGTGCCACCAGCAGGCCCGGGACTAGCGGAAATGAGCAGTTCTTC.